The sequence of this T cell receptor beta chain was determined in a study of blood T cells in healthy people across ages. General observations from the study: It was not possible, with unsorted PBMCs, to conclusively compare naive and antigen-experienced cells.

Researchers report isolating at least 6.5 million PBMCs per sample. The authors ran a second PCR of about 6 to 11 cycles using a sample-barcoded 5' primer and a J-beta primer mix. TCRdb re-called the 5' RACE reads through MiXCR, storing one row per CDR3 protein. The profile covers 790,000 or so distinct CDR3 sequences, with more than 35% appearing a single time and roughly 20% taken by the ten largest. Comments on this clonotype: Its target is not known.

The sample comprised blood. The TCR comes from a man aged 80 or over in good health.

For the CDR3, the DNA is TGTGCCATCAGTGAGTCGAGGACAGGGAGAATCGAGCAGTACTTC. Encoded protein: CAISESRTGRIEQYF. The chain recombines TRBV10-3 with TRBJ2-7; 8 bases are a match to TRBD1. Germline assignment: CDR1 ENHRY and CDR2 SYGVKD. The CDR3 contains 15 residues. Unmatched junction bases numbered 7, after V lost 0 bases and J lost 6 bases.